This T cell receptor beta chain was found in a study of T cell responses to AZD1222 COVID-19 vaccine. Sequencing used immunoSEQ multiplex PCR; TCRdb keeps in-frame clones, though not all of them. The sample carries some 99,000 clones, 88% recorded once. Germline-derived CDR1 and CDR2 are MDHEN and SYDVKM. V gave up 7 bases and J gave up 4 bases; unmatched junction bases: 8. The CDR3 sequence is 14 residues long. This clone appeared a few times. The chain links TRBV28 to TRBJ1-1; 8 bases map to TRBD1. The input for sequencing was peripheral blood, taken on day 0 of MenACWY control vaccination. The source of this sequence is an adult in good health. This CDR3 is CASTRTGTSTEAFF. CDR3 DNA sequence: TGTGCCAGCACCAGGACAGGGACGTCCACTGAAGCTTTCTTT.